The 9 T cell receptor beta chains in this list originate from one sample, sequenced in a study of blood T cell repertoires in COVID-19. Sequenced by immunoSEQ multiplex PCR; TCRdb stores in-frame clones only, minus some. The sample holds roughly 100,000 clones, around 86% seen once. The sample consisted of peripheral blood. Every receptor here comes from an elderly woman with active or convalescent COVID-19.

This chain uses TRBV6-5 with TRBJ1-1, with D perhaps matching TRBD1 (6 bases). Germline V lookup: CDR1 MNHEY, CDR2 SVGAGI. CDR3 length: 15 amino acids. Trimming took off 8 bases at V and 2 bases at J, with 18 bases between the two ends. The CDR3 bases are TGTGCCAGCTTCCGGGGGGCAGGCCCTAACACTGAAGCTTTCTTT. Its translation: CASFRGAGPNTEAFF.

The table lists this clone with a count of one. As DNA, the CDR3 is TGTGCCAGCAGTCGACGGACAGGGAATCAGCCCCAGCATTTT. Its protein is CASSRRTGNQPQHF. This chain uses TRBV6-6 with TRBJ1-5; 8 bases align to TRBD1. CDR1 MNHNY and CDR2 SVGAGI come from the germline V gene (reference sequence). CDR3 length equals 14 residues. V shed 5 bases, J shed 4 bases, and the junction held 4 bases outside the gene matches.

The CDR3 is CASSVEGTGGYEQYF. CDR3 in DNA: TGTGCCAGCAGCGTAGAGGGGACAGGTGGCTACGAGCAGTACTTC. The rearrangement links TRBV9 to TRBJ2-7; 8 nucleotides match TRBD1. Trimming cost V 0 bases and J 3 bases; bases outside gene matches: 5. CDR1 is SGDLS, CDR2 YYNGEE, per germline. This CDR3 region has 15 residues.

This CDR3 reads CASSQSLKYEQYF. The CDR3 DNA sequence: TGCGCCAGCAGTCAATCCCTAAAGTACGAGCAGTACTTC. The V and J genes are TRBV23-1 and TRBJ2-7; no clear D. TRBV23-1 is sorted into the ORF group, with uncertain function. Trimming shortened V by 0 bases and J by 4 bases, and 7 bases separated the two germline ends. The CDR3 sequence is 13 residues long.

The chain links TRBV7-9 to TRBJ1-1; D perhaps matches TRBD1 (6 bases). The CDR3 runs to 14 residues. Germline lookup yields CDR1 SEHNR and CDR2 FQNEAQ (reference sequence). V lost 6 bases and J 3 bases, leaving 14 bases between the germline ends. In nucleotides, the CDR3 is TGTGCCAGCAGTAACGACAGGACCCACACTGAAGCTTTCTTT. It codes for CASSNDRTHTEAFF.

The genes are TRBV2 and TRBJ2-1; 10 bases line up with TRBD2. V lost 7 bases and J lost 1; bases outside the gene matches: 13. The CDR3 length is 18 residues. The germline V gene has CDR1 SNHLY and CDR2 FYNNEI. CDR3 in DNA: TGTGCCAGCACCGATTACCTAGCGGGGGCACCTTCCTACAATGAGCAGTTCTTC. Translation: CASTDYLAGAPSYNEQFF.

Regarding this clone: Other DNA sequences in this sample translate to the same CDR3. The genes are TRBV9 and TRBJ1-4, with TRBD1 matching 10 bases. Germline CDR1 reads SGDLS; CDR2 reads YYNGEE. Unmatched junction bases numbered 3, after V lost 3 bases and J lost 1 base. This CDR3 comprises 16 residues. The CDR3 reads CASSGGQGGTNEKLFF. The CDR3 DNA sequence: TGTGCCAGCAGCGGAGGACAGGGGGGAACTAATGAAAAACTGTTTTTT.

This clone was recorded only once. CDR3 coding DNA: TGTGCCAGCAGTAAAGGGGGGGACGAGCAGTACTTC. It yields the protein CASSKGGDEQYF. The chain couples TRBV11-2 to TRBJ2-7, with D tentatively TRBD2 (7 bases). This CDR3 contains 12 residues. Germline V CDR1 and CDR2: SGHAT, FQNNGV. V lost 6 bases to trimming and J lost 5 bases, with 11 bases between them.

The J gene is TRBJ1-5, the V gene TRBV28; TRBD1 matches 7 bases. This CDR3 contains 14 residues. Per germline, CDR1 MDHEN and CDR2 SYDVKM. With 6 bases clipped from V and 4 bases from J, the junction kept 6 bases outside the gene matches. CDR3 sequence reads: CASRRTGNNQPQHF. In DNA form, the CDR3 reads TGTGCCAGCAGGCGGACAGGTAATAATCAGCCCCAGCATTTT.